This entry concerns a single TCR beta chain. Its antigen is currently unknown. The junction shows a germline mismatch at one end, possibly a read error. The source of the sample is a study of breast tumors, draining lymph nodes, adjacent tissues. Study-level points and caveats: Compared with lymph nodes, tumors were less diverse; compared with nontumor tissue, more. Luminal-like breast cancer showed significantly greater tumor-nontumor repertoire similarity than basal-like breast cancer did. The lymph node origin of tumor T cells was framed as consistent with a hypothesis, not demonstrated. Most tumor T cells seemingly derive from lymph node, then expand in tumor.

There are 18 residues in the CDR3. Germline V CDR1 and CDR2: DFQATT, SNEGSKA (reference sequence). Each CDR3 protein gets one entry after TCRdb re-called the multiplex PCR reads with MiXCR. Of tens of thousands of distinct CDR3 sequences listed, more than 25% are singletons. The TCR comes from a female donor with breast cancer. Some clones in this sample may be carry-over from other donors' samples. This chain connects TRBV20-1 to TRBJ2-7, with D maybe TRBD1 (5 bases). Source material: breast tumor tissue. CDR3 bases: TGCAGTGCTAAAGATCCCTCGGGCACCGGGCAGGGCCCCTATGAGCAGTACTTC. It codes for CSAKDPSGTGQGPYEQYF.